This TCR beta chain was observed in a study of blood T cell repertoires in COVID-19 (dated by TCRdb to the early 2020s). As for the study more broadly: The collaborator samples originated in the United States, Italy and Spain and spanned the acute and convalescent phases of COVID-19. Where available, HLA class I and class II types were obtained from metadata supplied by the sample provider rather than from assay-based typing. The prospective study material was composed of cDNA or gDNA derived from T cells, B-cell-depleted T cells, or PBMCs. Subjects who had been exposed to COVID-19, were actively infected with it, or had recovered from it provided the deeply sampled blood TCRbeta repertoires that made up the dataset. The sample metadata nearly always contained a de-identified subject ID, COVID-19 status, age in years and sex. The repertoires were made available in a free public database intended to serve as a resource for research on the immune response to SARS-CoV-2. The samples were drawn from the first 160 participants of the ongoing ImmuneRACE study and from some 1,300 subjects provided by 6 global collaborators.

Whole blood was collected in K2EDTA tubes by collaborating institutions according to the institutions' own protocols. For TCRbeta analysis, collaborator samples were shipped as frozen whole blood, as isolated PBMCs, or as DNA extracted from either sample type. The immunoSEQ Assay, a bias-controlled multiplex PCR, was used to amplify TCRbeta CDR3 regions from genomic DNA. In the authors' own workflow: Nucleated cell counts per sample were estimated from amplification of reference gene primers within the assay. Sequence reads were collapsed and filtered to measure the absolute abundance of every unique TCRbeta CDR3 rearrangement. Productive Simpson clonality was computed per sample as the square root of Simpson's diversity index over productive rearrangements. TCRdb's version of the immuneACCESS table is confined to in-frame rearrangements and falls short of the full clone set. An unresolved V gene accounts for under half of the shortfall where checked; the remainder is of unknown origin. The V and J calls and the clone size are those of that table, but D and trimming were determined from the DNA. This sample holds 150,000 or so clones; 65% to 85% were observed only once. Of the sample, approximately 12% falls within the top ten clones.

The CDR3 holds 16 amino acids from the cysteine to the phenylalanine. Here the CDR3 DNA is all that survives: 48 bases in frame from base 1. CDR1 and CDR2, looked up from the germline V gene, are MDHEN and SYDVKM. The junction shows trimming of 5 bases on V and 3 bases on J, and the gene matches do not reach 8 bases of it. General study outcomes and caveats: The amount of clinical and demographic metadata varied by source and participant and was provided uncurated.

As for this clone: Which antigen it targets is not known. No quality values exist for individual bases; no much larger clone is one base distant.

Specimen: peripheral blood. The chain is assembled from TRBV28 and TRBJ2-7, with TRBD2 matching 12 junction bases. This clonotype was sampled from a man in his fifties or sixties with active or convalescent COVID-19. In nucleotide form, the sequence is TGTGCCAGCAGTACAATGACTAGCGGGAGTCTCTACGAGCAGTACTTC. It translates as CASSTMTSGSLYEQYF. Beyond the CDR3, the reference TRBV28 and TRBJ2-7 genes provide the residues; the full variable domain reads: DVKVTQSSRYLVKRTGEKVFLECVQDMDHENMFWYRQDPGLGLRLIYFSYDVKMKEKGDIPEGYSVSREKKERFSLILESASTNQTSMYLCASSTMTSGSLYEQYFGPGTRLTVT.